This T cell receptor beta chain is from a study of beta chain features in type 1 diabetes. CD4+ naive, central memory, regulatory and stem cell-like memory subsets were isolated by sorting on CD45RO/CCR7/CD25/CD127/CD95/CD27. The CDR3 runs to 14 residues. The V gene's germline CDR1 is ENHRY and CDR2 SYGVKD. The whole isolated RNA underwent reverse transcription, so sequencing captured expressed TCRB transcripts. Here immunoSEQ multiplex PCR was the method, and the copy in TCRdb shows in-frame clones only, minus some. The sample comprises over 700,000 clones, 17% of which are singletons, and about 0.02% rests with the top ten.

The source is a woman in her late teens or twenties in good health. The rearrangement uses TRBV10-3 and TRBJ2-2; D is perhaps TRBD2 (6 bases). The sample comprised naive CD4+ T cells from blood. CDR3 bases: TGTGTGACAAGGCGGGACCGGGACACCGGGGAGCTGTTTTTT. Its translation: CVTRRDRDTGELFF.